A selection of T cell receptor beta chains follows, all from one sample in a study of T cell repertoires in cytomegalovirus infection. TCRdb itself ran the reads through MiXCR, one entry per CDR3 protein. Here the sample spans hundreds of thousands of distinct CDR3 sequences, approximately 33% being singletons. No antigen has been identified for these receptors. The sequences come from cultured PBMCs, collected from culture after CMV antigen stimulation. The receptors stem from a human donor in good health (CMV status not recorded). Some clones in this sample may be carry-over from other donors' samples. Both conserved end residues are part of each CDR3. The D gene is left open where the match is weak. A row's size may be missing; if present it is once, few, many or a size class.

v_gene: TRBV12-3/TRBV12-4
abundance: few
j_gene: TRBJ2-5
d_gene: TRBD2
CDR3aa: CASSPQRGLRYQETQYF
CDR3nt: TGTGCCAGCAGCCCCCAGCGGGGGCTACGGTACCAAGAGACCCAGTACTTC

v_gene: TRBV19
abundance: NA
j_gene: TRBJ2-1
d_gene: NA
CDR3aa: CASSIGYSLSYNEQFF
CDR3nt: TGTGCCAGTAGTATAGGGTACAGTCTTTCCTACAATGAGCAGTTCTTC

v_gene: TRBV18
abundance: few
j_gene: TRBJ1-1
d_gene: NA
CDR3aa: CASSPRTAQYTEAFF
CDR3nt: TGTGCCAGCTCACCGCGGACAGCCCAGTACACTGAAGCTTTCTTT

v_gene: TRBV10-3
abundance: NA
j_gene: TRBJ2-7
d_gene: NA
CDR3aa: CAISRTADSYEQYF
CDR3nt: TGTGCCATCAGCCGGACGGCGGACTCCTACGAGCAGTACTTC

v_gene: TRBV7-2
abundance: few
j_gene: TRBJ2-1
d_gene: TRBD1
CDR3aa: CASSSQGVYNEQFF
CDR3nt: TGTGCCAGCAGCTCACAGGGGGTATACAATGAGCAGTTCTTC

v_gene: TRBV6-8
abundance: NA
j_gene: TRBJ1-3
d_gene: NA
CDR3aa: CASRRSRRSSGNTIYF
CDR3nt: TGTGCCAGCAGACGATCACGGAGGAGCTCTGGAAACACCATATATTTT

v_gene: TRBV20-1
abundance: NA
j_gene: TRBJ2-7
d_gene: TRBD2
CDR3aa: CSASDSGTRYEQYF
CDR3nt: TGCAGTGCTAGCGATTCCGGGACTAGATACGAGCAGTACTTC

v_gene: TRBV11-2
abundance: many
j_gene: TRBJ2-7
d_gene: TRBD2
CDR3aa: CASSSTSGSAYEQYF
CDR3nt: TGTGCCAGCAGCTCGACTAGCGGGAGCGCCTACGAGCAGTACTTC

v_gene: TRBV6-5
abundance: few
j_gene: TRBJ1-4
d_gene: TRBD1
CDR3aa: CASSYRRGANEKLFF
CDR3nt: TGTGCCAGCAGTTACCGCAGGGGGGCTAATGAAAAACTGTTTTTT

v_gene: TRBV5-1
abundance: NA
j_gene: TRBJ1-2
d_gene: NA
CDR3aa: CASSLVGTEYGYTF
CDR3nt: TGCGCCAGCAGCTTGGTGGGGACGGAGTATGGCTACACCTTC